A single sample is the source of the 4 T cell receptor beta chains below, sequenced in a study of cytomegalovirus exposure and HLA in healthy donors. It was with 60 Vbeta and 13 Jbeta primers that the PCR ran. TCRdb's copy holds only in-frame clones and misses some; the assay was immunoSEQ multiplex PCR. The sample records roughly 200,000 clones, roughly 9.5% being singletons. Sequences were obtained from PBMCs. The source of these receptors is a woman aged 25 to 39 in good health and CMV-seropositive.

The chain is built from TRBV5-1 and TRBJ1-1; TRBD1 might be the D (5 bases). Trimming pared 4 bases from V and 11 bases from J, leaving 18 bases between. This CDR3 contains 13 residues. The germline V gene encodes CDR1 SGHRS and CDR2 YFSETQ. CDR3 amino acids: CASSPGREELAFF. The CDR3 DNA is TGCGCCAGCAGCCCGGGCAGGGAAGAGTTGGCTTTCTTT.

The rearrangement uses TRBV7-3 and TRBJ2-2; tentatively, D is TRBD2 (5 bases). Trimming removed 6 bases at V and 4 bases at J, with 9 bases between. Germline V gene sequence: CDR1 SGHTA, CDR2 FQGTGA. The CDR3 consists of 13 residues. CDR3 bases: TGTGCCAGCAGTTCAAGCGGCACCGGGGAGCTGTTTTTT. Protein: CASSSSGTGELFF. The variable domain in full, with the rest retrieved from reference TRBV7-3 and TRBJ2-2, is GAGVSQTPSNKVTEKGKYVELRCDPISGHTALYWYRQSLGQGPEFLIYFQGTGAADDSGLPNDRFFAVRPEGSVSTLKIQRTERGDSAVYLCASSSSGTGELFFGEGSRLTVL.

This clone was found a few times. The rearrangement links TRBV9 to TRBJ2-7; 8 bases are shared with TRBD2. V gave up 0 bases and J gave up 6 bases; unmatched junction bases: 14. Per germline, CDR1 SGDLS and CDR2 YYNGEE. The CDR3 covers 17 residues. This chain's CDR3 is CASSVEGGLAGIAEQYF. Here the CDR3 DNA reads TGTGCCAGCAGCGTAGAGGGCGGGCTAGCGGGTATCGCCGAGCAGTACTTC.

The V and J genes are TRBV23-1 and TRBJ1-1; D remains unclear. TRBV23-1 is marked as an open reading frame, function uncertain. This CDR3 has 15 amino acids. V lost 3 bases and J 0 bases, leaving 11 bases between the germline ends. CDR3 protein: CASSHPRFLNTEAFF. The CDR3 bases are TGCGCCAGCAGTCATCCGAGGTTCTTGAACACTGAAGCTTTCTTT.